Below are 20 T cell receptor beta chains sequenced from a single sample in a study of control samples from healthy donors and cancer patients. Repertoires were generated with immunoSEQ multiplex PCR, while TCRdb's copy carries only in-frame clones and drops some. The sample includes over 150,000 clones, 85% to 90% of them seen just once. The sample was blood. The receptor set was obtained from a woman aged 50 to 65 in good health.

The gene calls are TRBV7-2 and TRBJ2-7; 9 nucleotides align to TRBD2. CDR3 length equals 15 residues. V shed 5 bases and J 3 bases; nucleotides not matched to a gene: 8. Germline V gene lookup returns CDR1 SGHTA and CDR2 FQGNSA. The CDR3 region is CASSRGGGDLYEQYF. CDR3 nucleotide sequence: TGTGCCAGCAGCCGTGGCGGGGGGGACCTCTACGAGCAGTACTTC.

This chain links TRBV7-2 with TRBJ1-1; D perhaps matches TRBD1 (5 bases). The germline V gene has CDR1 SGHTA and CDR2 FQGNSA. The CDR3 has 13 residues. V lost 4 bases and J lost 1, with 7 bases in between. The CDR3 nucleotides read TGTGCCAGCAGCTACACAGGGAACACTGAAGCTTTCTTT. The encoded protein is CASSYTGNTEAFF.

The chain uses TRBV24-1 and TRBJ2-7; 8 bases fit TRBD1. With V trimmed by 1 base and J by 3 bases, 1 base remained unmatched. The CDR3 loop spans 14 amino acids. Germline V lookup: CDR1 KGHDR, CDR2 SFDVKD. The CDR3, as DNA: TGTGCCACCAGTGATTTCGACAGGGGCTACGAGCAGTACTTC. Translated: CATSDFDRGYEQYF.

This rearrangement joins TRBV7-3 to TRBJ2-7; no clear D. The CDR3 is made up of 12 amino acids. V lost 3 bases and J 7 bases, leaving 10 bases between the germline ends. In germline, CDR1 is SGHTA, CDR2 FQGTGA. This chain's CDR3 is CASSLPYGEQYF. For the CDR3, the DNA is TGTGCCAGCAGCTTGCCCTATGGAGAGCAGTACTTC.

This sequence joins TRBV7-3 and TRBJ1-2; 8 bases are shared with TRBD1. This CDR3 spans 13 amino acids. Trimming took 5 bases from V and 4 from J; bases not matched to a gene: 3. CDR1 is SGHTA and CDR2 is FQGTGA in the germline V gene. CDR3 loop: CASSPDRVYGYTF. CDR3 bases: TGTGCCAGCAGCCCGGACAGGGTCTATGGCTACACCTTC.

The V call is TRBV28, the J call TRBJ1-1, with D tentatively TRBD1 (5 bases). V was trimmed by 4 bases and J by 7 bases, leaving 10 bases between them. This CDR3 is built from 12 residues. The V gene's germline CDR1 is MDHEN and CDR2 SYDVKM. The CDR3 region has the DNA TGTGCCAGCAGTTCAGGGACTATTGAAGCTTTCTTT. It yields the protein CASSSGTIEAFF.

This clone was recorded once. This chain joins TRBV5-1 and TRBJ2-5; 7 bases fit TRBD1. J lost 1 base, V lost 5 bases, and 11 bases had no gene match. The CDR3 totals 16 residues. Germline V gives CDR1 SGHRS, CDR2 YFSETQ. DNA for the CDR3: TGCGCCAGCAGTTCCACAGGACAGGCGGTCCAAGAGACCCAGTACTTC. Translating gives CASSSTGQAVQETQYF.

This clone was recorded only once. V usage is TRBV2 and J usage is TRBJ1-1; D might be TRBD1 (6 bases). With 6 bases removed from V and 8 bases from J, the gap between germline ends came to 22 bases. CDR1 SNHLY and CDR2 FYNNEI come from the germline V gene. The CDR3 spans 15 residues. The CDR3 loop is CASSHIRDNMGEAFF. Here the CDR3 DNA reads TGTGCCAGCAGCCACATCCGGGACAACATGGGGGAAGCTTTCTTT.

V usage is TRBV4-2 and J usage is TRBJ2-2; 8 bases align to TRBD2. V lost 2 bases to trimming and J lost 4 bases; unmatched junction nucleotides: 3. Germline-derived CDR1 and CDR2 are LGHNA and YNFKEQ. This CDR3 is 15 amino acids long. The DNA of the CDR3 is TGTGCCAGCAGCCAAAGCGGGAGCGCCACCGGGGAGCTGTTTTTT. Its translation: CASSQSGSATGELFF.

V and J are TRBV6-6 and TRBJ2-1; 14 bases are shared with TRBD2. Germline CDR1 is MNHNY and CDR2 is SVGAGI (reference sequence). With 6 bases clipped from V and 8 bases from J, the junction kept 6 bases outside the gene matches. This CDR3 region has 15 residues. CDR3 DNA: TGTGCCAGCAGCGCGACTAGCGGGAGGGTCGATGAGCAGTTCTTC. It codes for CASSATSGRVDEQFF.

The V call is TRBV10-3, the J call TRBJ1-4, with no clear D. Trimming removed 2 bases at V and 6 bases at J, with 7 bases between. From germline, CDR1 is ENHRY and CDR2 SYGVKD. The CDR3 has 13 residues. The CDR3 protein is CAISEGPDEKLFF. The CDR3 DNA sequence: TGTGCCATCAGTGAGGGTCCAGATGAAAAACTGTTTTTT.

The chain combines TRBV7-9 with TRBJ2-3; 7 bases are a match to TRBD1. V shed 2 bases and J 2 bases; nucleotides not matched to a gene: 16. Germline V gene data show CDR1 as SEHNR and CDR2 as FQNEAQ (reference sequence). The CDR3 sequence is 19 residues long. The DNA of the CDR3 is TGTGCCAGCAGCTTACATTTGCCCAGGGGACAGTATTACACAGATACGCAGTATTTT. Residues: CASSLHLPRGQYYTDTQYF.

This chain links TRBV27 with TRBJ2-3; D remains unclear. Trimming pared 4 bases from V and 2 bases from J, leaving 7 bases between. The CDR3 loop spans 13 amino acids. Per the germline V gene, CDR1 is MNHEY and CDR2 is SMNVEV (reference sequence). CDR3 in amino acids: CASSSPLTDTQYF. The CDR3 nucleotides read TGTGCCAGCAGTTCCCCACTCACAGATACGCAGTATTTT.

The chain combines TRBV30 with TRBJ2-3; TRBD1 or TRBD2 may be the D gene (6 bases each). The germline CDR1 and CDR2 sequences are GTSNPN and SVGIG (reference sequence). This CDR3 spans 14 amino acids. The germline V and J ends were trimmed by 3 bases and 3 bases, with 13 bases remaining between them. The CDR3 loop is CAWREGGVTDTQYF. The CDR3 region has the DNA TGTGCCTGGAGAGAGGGGGGTGTGACAGATACGCAGTATTTT.

The chain couples TRBV3-1 (or the pseudogene TRBV3-2) to TRBJ1-6; D ambiguous. The CDR3 contains 13 residues. Germline loops: CDR1 LGHDT, CDR2 YNNKEL (reference sequence). Trimming took off 1 base at V and 7 bases at J, with 5 bases between the two ends. CDR3 sequence reads: CASSQAGNSPLHF. CDR3 coding DNA: TGTGCCAGCAGCCAAGCGGGGAATTCACCCCTCCACTTT.

The gene calls are TRBV4-3 and TRBJ2-3; 7 nucleotides align to TRBD2. The CDR3 consists of 13 residues. V was pared by 1 base and J by 6 bases, with 1 base of the junction left unmatched. CDR1 LGHNA and CDR2 YSLEER come from the germline V gene. The CDR3 DNA follows: TGCGCCAGCAGCCAAGCCGGGAGGGATACGCAGTATTTT. Amino acid sequence: CASSQAGRDTQYF.

This chain joins TRBV30 and TRBJ2-3; weak D call: TRBD2 (6 bases). The CDR3 loop spans 14 amino acids. Germline lookup yields CDR1 GTSNPN and CDR2 SVGIG (reference sequence). The V end lost 0 bases, the J end lost 1 base, and 8 bases lay between the germline ends. CDR3 coding DNA: TGTGCCTGGAGTGTAGGGGAGGGCACAGATACGCAGTATTTT. Translation gives CAWSVGEGTDTQYF.

V usage is TRBV30 and J usage is TRBJ2-2; D remains unclear. This CDR3 is 13 amino acids long. The germline V gene has CDR1 GTSNPN and CDR2 SVGIG (reference sequence). V was trimmed by 2 bases and J by 6 bases, leaving 10 bases between them. For the CDR3, the DNA is TGTGCCTGGAGTTTTGGGTTCTCCGGGGAGCTGTTTTTT. Its protein product is CAWSFGFSGELFF.

This chain uses TRBV7-9 with TRBJ1-2; weak D call: TRBD1 (5 bases). The CDR3 has 13 amino acids. V lost 1 base, J lost 8 bases, and 11 bases lay in between. Germline V lookup: CDR1 SEHNR, CDR2 FQNEAQ (reference sequence). The CDR3 is CASSLDSRVGYTF. In nucleotides, the CDR3 is TGTGCCAGCAGCTTAGATTCCAGGGTCGGCTACACCTTC.

This chain links TRBV30 with TRBJ2-3; perhaps TRBD2 as D (7 bases). In germline, CDR1 is GTSNPN, CDR2 SVGIG (reference sequence). The CDR3 is 14 amino acids. Trimming took off 4 bases at V and 1 base at J, with 12 bases between the two ends. DNA for the CDR3: TGTGCCTGGACGGGGGGCGCCGGCACAGATACGCAGTATTTT. Encoded protein: CAWTGGAGTDTQYF.